This T cell receptor beta chain originates from a study of blood T cell repertoires in COVID-19. Looking at the study overall: T cells, B-cell-depleted T cells, or PBMCs provided the cDNA or gDNA that served as material.

This clone has a single count. This CDR3 is built from 14 residues. The germline V gene encodes CDR1 SNHLY and CDR2 FYNNEI. Trimming cost V 4 bases and J 6 bases; bases outside gene matches: 5. The data were produced by immunoSEQ multiplex PCR, yet TCRdb's version contains in-frame clones alone and is incomplete. The sample holds more than 350,000 clones, about 89% seen once. Patients of the Seattle cohort, enrolled during active infection, were followed longitudinally. This sequence joins TRBV2 and TRBJ2-7, with 11 bases aligning to TRBD2. This sequence originates from a woman aged 25 to 45 with COVID-19, enrolled during active disease. The sequencing sample was made of peripheral blood. The CDR3 region has the DNA TGTGCCAGCAGTGGAACTAGCGGGAGCAGCGAGCAGTACTTC. This sequence encodes CASSGTSGSSEQYF.